This entry describes one TCR beta chain. Here immunoSEQ multiplex PCR was the method, and the copy in TCRdb shows in-frame clones only, minus some. The data hold around 130,000 clones, with about 96% observed a single time. These data originate in a study of T cell changes during pregnancy in multiple sclerosis. The CDR3 length is 13 residues. The V gene lost 5 bases and the J gene lost 6 bases, with 14 bases spanning the gap. Germline assignment: CDR1 LNHDA and CDR2 SQIVND (reference sequence). The receptor was isolated from a female donor with multiple sclerosis, enrolled in a pregnancy study. The chain employs TRBV19 and TRBJ2-7; D might be TRBD1 (5 bases). This material consisted of peripheral blood, taken after pregnancy. Written as DNA, the CDR3 is TGTGCCAGTAGTCCGACAGTCTTAGGCGAGCAGTACTTC. Translating it yields CASSPTVLGEQYF.